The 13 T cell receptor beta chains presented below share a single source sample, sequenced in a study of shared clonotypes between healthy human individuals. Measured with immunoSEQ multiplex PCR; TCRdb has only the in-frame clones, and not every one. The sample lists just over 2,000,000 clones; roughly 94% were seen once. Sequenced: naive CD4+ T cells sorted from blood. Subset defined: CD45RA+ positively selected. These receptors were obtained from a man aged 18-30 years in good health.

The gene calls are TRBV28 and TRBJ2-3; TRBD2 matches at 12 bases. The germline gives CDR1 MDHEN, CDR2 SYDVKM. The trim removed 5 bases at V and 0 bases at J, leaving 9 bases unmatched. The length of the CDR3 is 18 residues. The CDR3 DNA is TGTGCCAGCAGTCCTAGACTAGCGGGGGCTGCTAGCACAGATACGCAGTATTTT. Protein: CASSPRLAGAASTDTQYF. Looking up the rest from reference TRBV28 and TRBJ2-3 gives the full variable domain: DVKVTQSSRYLVKRTGEKVFLECVQDMDHENMFWYRQDPGLGLRLIYFSYDVKMKEKGDIPEGYSVSREKKERFSLILESASTNQTSMYLCASSPRLAGAASTDTQYFGPGTRLTVL.

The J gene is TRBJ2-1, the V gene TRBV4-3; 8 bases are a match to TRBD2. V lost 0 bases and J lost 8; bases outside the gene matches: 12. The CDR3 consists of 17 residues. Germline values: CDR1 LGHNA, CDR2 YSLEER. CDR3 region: CASSQDSRGGGWDEQFF. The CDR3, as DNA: TGCGCCAGCAGCCAAGACAGTCGGGGGGGAGGTTGGGATGAGCAGTTCTTC.

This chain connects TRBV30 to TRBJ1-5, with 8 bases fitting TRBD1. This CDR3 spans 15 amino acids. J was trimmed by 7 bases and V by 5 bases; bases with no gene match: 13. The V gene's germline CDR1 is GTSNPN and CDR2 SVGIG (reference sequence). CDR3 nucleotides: TGTGCCTGGGCAGACAGGGGACAGATCAGGCAGCCCCAGCATTTT. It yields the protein CAWADRGQIRQPQHF.

The DNA of the CDR3 is TGTGCCAGCAGGATTGACGGGGGGCGGCAGTACTTC. Translated: CASRIDGGRQYF. The rearrangement uses TRBV2 and TRBJ2-7; TRBD2 might be the D (7 bases). The CDR3 covers 12 residues. The V end was cut by 6 bases, the J end by 9 bases, with 15 bases between. Germline CDR1 SNHLY, CDR2 FYNNEI. Full variable domain (rest looked up from reference TRBV2 and TRBJ2-7): EPEVTQTPSHQVTQMGQEVILRCVPISNHLYFYWYRQILGQKVEFLVSFYNNEISEKSEIFDDQFSVERPDGSNFTLKIRSTKLEDSAMYFCASRIDGGRQYFGPGTRLTVT.

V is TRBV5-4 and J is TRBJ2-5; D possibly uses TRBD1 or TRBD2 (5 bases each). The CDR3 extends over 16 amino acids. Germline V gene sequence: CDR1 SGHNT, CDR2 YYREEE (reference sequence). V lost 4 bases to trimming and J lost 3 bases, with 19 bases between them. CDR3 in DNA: TGTGCCAGCAGCATTGGGGGAACAAGGACGAAAGAGACCCAGTACTTC. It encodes CASSIGGTRTKETQYF.

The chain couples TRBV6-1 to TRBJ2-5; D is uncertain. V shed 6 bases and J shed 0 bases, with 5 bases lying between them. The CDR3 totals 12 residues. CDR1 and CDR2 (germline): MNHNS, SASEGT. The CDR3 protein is CASRKYQETQYF. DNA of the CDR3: TGTGCCAGCAGAAAATACCAAGAGACCCAGTACTTC.

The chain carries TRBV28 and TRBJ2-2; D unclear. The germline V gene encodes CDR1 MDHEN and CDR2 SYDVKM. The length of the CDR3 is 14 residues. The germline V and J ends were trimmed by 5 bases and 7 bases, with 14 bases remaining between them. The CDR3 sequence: CASSPPTYLGELFF. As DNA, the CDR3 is TGTGCCAGCAGTCCTCCGACATATCTCGGGGAGCTGTTTTTT. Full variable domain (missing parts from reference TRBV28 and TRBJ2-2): DVKVTQSSRYLVKRTGEKVFLECVQDMDHENMFWYRQDPGLGLRLIYFSYDVKMKEKGDIPEGYSVSREKKERFSLILESASTNQTSMYLCASSPPTYLGELFFGEGSRLTVL.

The CDR3 DNA is TGTGCCAGCAAGCTTCAGACGAACACTGAAGCTTTCTTT. It specifies CASKLQTNTEAFF. The chain employs TRBV6-5 and TRBJ1-1; D is unresolved. V was shortened by 7 bases and J by 1 base, with 10 bases between the two germline ends. Germline lookup yields CDR1 MNHEY and CDR2 SVGAGI. This CDR3 region has 13 residues.

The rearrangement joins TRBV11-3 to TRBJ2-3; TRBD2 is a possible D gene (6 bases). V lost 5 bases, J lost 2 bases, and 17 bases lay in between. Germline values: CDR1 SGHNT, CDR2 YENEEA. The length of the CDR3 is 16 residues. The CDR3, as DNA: TGTGCCAGCAGCCCCGGGATGGGGCGGGACACAGATACGCAGTATTTT. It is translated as CASSPGMGRDTDTQYF. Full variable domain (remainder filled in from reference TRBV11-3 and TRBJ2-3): EAGVVQSPRYKIIEKKQPVAFWCNPISGHNTLYWYLQNLGQGPELLIRYENEEAVDDSQLPKDRFSAERLKGVDSTLKIQPAELGDSAVYLCASSPGMGRDTDTQYFGPGTRLTVL.

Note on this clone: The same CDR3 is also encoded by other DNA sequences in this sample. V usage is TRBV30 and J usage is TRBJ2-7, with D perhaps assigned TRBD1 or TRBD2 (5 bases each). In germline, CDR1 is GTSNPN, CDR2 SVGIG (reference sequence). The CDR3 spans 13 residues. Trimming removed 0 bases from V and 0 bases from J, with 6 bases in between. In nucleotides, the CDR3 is TGTGCCTGGAGTGTTGGGGGCTCCTACGAGCAGTACTTC. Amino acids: CAWSVGGSYEQYF.

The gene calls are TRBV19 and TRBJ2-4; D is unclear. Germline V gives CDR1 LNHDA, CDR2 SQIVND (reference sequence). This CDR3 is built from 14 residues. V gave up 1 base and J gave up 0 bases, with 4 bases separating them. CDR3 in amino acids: CASSIGGAKNIQYF. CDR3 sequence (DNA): TGTGCCAGTAGTATAGGAGGAGCCAAAAACATTCAGTACTTC.

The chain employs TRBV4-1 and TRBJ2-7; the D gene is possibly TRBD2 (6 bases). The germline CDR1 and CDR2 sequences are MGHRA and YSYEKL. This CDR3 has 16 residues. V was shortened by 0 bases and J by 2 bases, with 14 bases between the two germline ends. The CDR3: CASSQDPKGLAYEQYF. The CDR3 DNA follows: TGCGCCAGCAGCCAAGATCCTAAGGGACTCGCCTACGAGCAGTACTTC.

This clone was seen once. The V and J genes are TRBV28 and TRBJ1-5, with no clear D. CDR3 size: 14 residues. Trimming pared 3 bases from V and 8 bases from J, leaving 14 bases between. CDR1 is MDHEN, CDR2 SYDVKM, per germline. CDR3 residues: CASSLGGGEKPQHF. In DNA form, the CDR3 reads TGTGCCAGCAGTTTGGGTGGTGGGGAAAAGCCCCAGCATTTT.